What follows are 29 T cell receptor beta chains derived from one specimen sequenced in a study of shared clonotypes between healthy human individuals. Naive CD8 cells were CD45RO-negative, positively selected for CCR7, excluding terminally differentiated effector memory CD45RA+ cells. Measured with immunoSEQ multiplex PCR; TCRdb has only the in-frame clones, and not every one. The sample consists of about 2.2 million clones, just over 90% of them appearing once. Material: naive CD8+ T cells from PBMCs. These TCRs come from a man in his late teens or twenties in good health. Some clones in this sample may be carry-over from other donors' samples.

The chain couples TRBV28 to TRBJ2-7, with D unclear. This CDR3 contains 17 residues. The V gene lost 5 bases and the J gene lost 0 bases, with 20 bases spanning the gap. The germline gives CDR1 MDHEN, CDR2 SYDVKM. CDR3 sequence reads: CASSPAIAVLSSYEQYF. Here the CDR3 DNA reads TGTGCCAGCAGTCCCGCAATAGCAGTATTAAGCTCCTACGAGCAGTACTTC.

As for this clone: Other DNA sequences in this specimen translate into the identical CDR3. The rearrangement links TRBV27 to TRBJ2-1, with D maybe TRBD1 (6 bases). The CDR3 spans 14 residues. Germline CDR1 and CDR2: MNHEY and SMNVEV (reference sequence). V shed 6 bases and J shed 0 bases, with 9 bases lying between them. The CDR3 bases are TGTGCCAGCAGCCTGGACAGCTCCTACAATGAGCAGTTCTTC. Amino acid sequence: CASSLDSSYNEQFF.

The rearrangement joins TRBV2 to TRBJ2-1; 7 bases map to TRBD1. Per germline, CDR1 SNHLY and CDR2 FYNNEI. Unmatched junction bases numbered 9, after V lost 4 bases and J lost 3 bases. The CDR3 has 16 residues. The CDR3 DNA follows: TGTGCCAGCAGTGGATACCGGGACAGAGTCTACAATGAGCAGTTCTTC. Translating gives CASSGYRDRVYNEQFF. Full variable domain (outside the CDR3, taken from reference TRBV2 and TRBJ2-1): EPEVTQTPSHQVTQMGQEVILRCVPISNHLYFYWYRQILGQKVEFLVSFYNNEISEKSEIFDDQFSVERPDGSNFTLKIRSTKLEDSAMYFCASSGYRDRVYNEQFFGPGTRLTVL.

This clone was seen just once. The CDR3 is CASSSRTESSYNEQFF. In DNA, the CDR3 is TGTGCCAGCAGCTCCCGGACCGAAAGCTCCTACAATGAGCAGTTCTTC. The genes are TRBV7-9 and TRBJ2-1; D remains unclear. The CDR3 has 16 residues. Trimming removed 4 bases at V and 0 bases at J, with 13 bases between. The germline gives CDR1 SEHNR, CDR2 FQNEAQ (reference sequence).

The CDR3 here is CASSPDSREGRFHEQYF. CDR3 nucleotide sequence: TGTGCCAGCAGCCCGGACTCGCGGGAGGGCCGTTTCCACGAGCAGTACTTC. V usage is TRBV13 and J usage is TRBJ2-7; 9 bases are a match to TRBD2. In germline, CDR1 is PRHDT, CDR2 FYEKMQ (reference sequence). J gave up 5 bases and V 5 bases, and 16 bases lay outside the gene matches. The CDR3 is 17 amino acids.

The chain carries TRBV27 and TRBJ2-1; TRBD2 matches 8 bases. The germline V gene has CDR1 MNHEY and CDR2 SMNVEV (reference sequence). There are 15 residues in the CDR3. After removal of 2 bases from V and 6 bases from J, the junction contained 6 bases not matched to a gene. CDR3 in amino acids: CASSLLAGILNEQFF. The CDR3 bases are TGTGCCAGCAGTTTACTAGCGGGTATTCTCAATGAGCAGTTCTTC.

This chain links TRBV28 with TRBJ1-5; no reliable D call. With 5 bases removed from V and 6 bases from J, the gap between germline ends came to 14 bases. The CDR3 spans 14 residues. In germline, CDR1 is MDHEN, CDR2 SYDVKM. The CDR3 DNA reads TGTGCCAGCAGTCCAGACGGATACCGTCAGCCCCAGCATTTT. This codes for CASSPDGYRQPQHF.

The genes are TRBV18 and TRBJ2-7; D uncertain. Germline loops: CDR1 KGHSH, CDR2 LQKENI. The CDR3 runs 14 residues. Trimming stripped 3 bases from V and 3 bases from J, with 12 bases between. CDR3 in DNA: TGTGCCAGCTCACCGTCGCCATCCAACTACGAGCAGTACTTC. It codes for CASSPSPSNYEQYF.

The rearrangement uses TRBV27 and TRBJ2-7, with unresolved D. Deletions cut 9 bases from V and 4 bases from J, with 10 bases between. Germline assignment: CDR1 MNHEY and CDR2 SMNVEV (reference sequence). The CDR3 totals 11 residues. The CDR3 DNA is TGTGCCAGTTTTTTATTTTACGAGCAGTACTTC. Protein: CASFLFYEQYF.

The V and J genes are TRBV27 and TRBJ2-7, with D possibly matching TRBD1 (6 bases). The CDR3 extends over 17 amino acids. Germline V CDR1 and CDR2: MNHEY, SMNVEV (reference sequence). The ends were cut back, 5 bases at V and 2 bases at J, with 22 bases in the middle. The CDR3 region is CASSPINREGHPYEQYF. CDR3 sequence (DNA): TGTGCCAGCAGTCCCATCAACAGGGAAGGACATCCCTACGAGCAGTACTTC.

Notes on this clone: This sample includes further DNA sequences coding for the same CDR3. The CDR3 loop reads CASSQDSSNQPQHF. In nucleotides, the CDR3 is TGCGCCAGCAGCCAAGATTCCAGCAATCAGCCCCAGCATTTT. The chain joins TRBV4-1 to TRBJ1-5; no clear D. Germline loops: CDR1 MGHRA, CDR2 YSYEKL. The V end lost 0 bases, the J end lost 1 base, and 4 bases lay between the germline ends. The CDR3 contains 14 residues.

Worth noting for this clone: Distinct nucleotide sequences in the sample also encode this CDR3. V gene TRBV28 combines with J gene TRBJ2-1; D tentatively reads TRBD1 or TRBD2 (5 bases each). The length of the CDR3 is 14 residues. Germline lookup yields CDR1 MDHEN and CDR2 SYDVKM. Trimming shortened V by 6 bases and J by 3 bases, and 12 bases separated the two germline ends. The CDR3 bases are TGTGCCAGCAGCCTGGGACGGAACTACAATGAGCAGTTCTTC. Encoded protein: CASSLGRNYNEQFF.

The chain combines TRBV7-9 with TRBJ1-2; TRBD1 is a possible D gene (5 bases). This CDR3 comprises 14 residues. V was clipped by 8 bases and J by 0 bases, with 13 bases between them. Germline V CDR1 and CDR2: SEHNR, FQNEAQ (reference sequence). The CDR3 sequence is CASGNGGTNYGYTF. The DNA of the CDR3 is TGTGCCAGCGGGAACGGGGGTACTAACTATGGCTACACCTTC.

The chain has TRBV7-6 and TRBJ2-5, with D hard to call. This CDR3 is built from 14 residues. V dropped 0 bases and J dropped 5 bases, with 10 bases sitting between them. Per the germline V gene, CDR1 is SGHVS and CDR2 is FNYEAQ. This CDR3 is CASSLASIWETQYF. The CDR3 DNA reads TGTGCCAGCAGCTTAGCGAGTATCTGGGAGACCCAGTACTTC.

This chain's CDR3 is CASSLGLAGGRGETQYF. The CDR3 coding sequence is TGCGCCAGCAGCTTGGGACTAGCGGGAGGGAGAGGAGAGACCCAGTACTTC. V and J are TRBV5-1 and TRBJ2-5, with 14 nucleotides matching TRBD2. V dropped 0 bases and J dropped 4; count of bases not matched to a gene: 5. This CDR3 contains 17 residues. The germline V gene has CDR1 SGHRS and CDR2 YFSETQ. The variable domain in full, completed from reference TRBV5-1 and TRBJ2-5, reads KAGVTQTPRYLIKTRGQQVTLSCSPISGHRSVSWYQQTPGQGLQFLFEYFSETQRNKGNFPGRFSGRQFSNSRSEMNVSTLELGDSALYLCASSLGLAGGRGETQYFGPGTRLLVL.

The rearrangement uses TRBV9 and TRBJ1-3, with D uncertain. V was cut by 4 bases and J by 0 bases, with 11 bases left in between. The CDR3 is made up of 15 amino acids. The germline CDR1 and CDR2 sequences are SGDLS and YYNGEE. The CDR3 protein is CASSPNTDSGNTIYF. The CDR3 DNA reads TGTGCCAGCAGCCCTAACACAGACTCTGGAAACACCATATATTTT.

This clone appeared a single time. An end of the junction does not agree with germline; a read error may underlie this. The same CDR3 is also encoded by other DNA sequences in this sample. This chain joins TRBV4-3 and TRBJ1-2; TRBD1 might be the D (6 bases). Germline CDR1 reads LGHNA; CDR2 reads YSLEER. The CDR3 loop spans 13 amino acids. CDR3 residues: CASSHQGNYGYTF. The CDR3 DNA is TGCGCCAGCAGCCACCAGGGGAACTATGGTTACACCTTC.

The chain combines TRBV7-8 with TRBJ2-1, with 13 bases lining up with TRBD2. This CDR3 has 16 amino acids. Trimming cost V 5 bases and J 5 bases; bases outside gene matches: 6. Germline V gives CDR1 SGHVS, CDR2 FQNEAQ. CDR3 bases: TGTGCCAGCAGCGAGGGACTAGCGGGATCAAACAATGAGCAGTTCTTC. As protein: CASSEGLAGSNNEQFF.

J is TRBJ1-5 and V is TRBV4-1; 9 bases are a match to TRBD1. The V segment lost 4 bases and the J segment 4 bases; nucleotides outside the gene matches: 5. CDR3 length: 15 residues. CDR1 MGHRA and CDR2 YSYEKL come from the germline V gene. The CDR3, as DNA: TGCGCCAGCAGCCCGAAACAGGGGGCAAATCAGCCCCAGCATTTT. This gives the protein CASSPKQGANQPQHF.

The V and J genes are TRBV9 and TRBJ1-1, with TRBD1 as a possible D gene (5 bases). V was trimmed by 4 bases and J by 2 bases, leaving 12 bases between them. CDR1 is SGDLS, CDR2 YYNGEE, per germline. This CDR3 comprises 14 residues. The CDR3 bases are TGTGCCAGCAGCTCAGGGTCCGGTAACACTGAAGCTTTCTTT. Translating gives CASSSGSGNTEAFF.

The chain joins TRBV28 to TRBJ2-7; possibly TRBD1 for D (5 bases). V was pared by 2 bases and J by 0 bases, with 14 bases between. Per the germline V gene, CDR1 is MDHEN and CDR2 is SYDVKM. The CDR3 is 16 amino acids. The CDR3 here is CASSLGVLGLSYEQYF. CDR3 nucleotides: TGTGCCAGCAGTTTAGGGGTCTTGGGGCTCTCCTACGAGCAGTACTTC. The whole variable domain, remainder taken from reference TRBV28 and TRBJ2-7, is DVKVTQSSRYLVKRTGEKVFLECVQDMDHENMFWYRQDPGLGLRLIYFSYDVKMKEKGDIPEGYSVSREKKERFSLILESASTNQTSMYLCASSLGVLGLSYEQYFGPGTRLTVT.

The V and J genes are TRBV9 and TRBJ1-2; TRBD1 agrees at 11 bases. Germline values: CDR1 SGDLS, CDR2 YYNGEE. The J segment lost 6 bases and the V segment lost 4 bases, leaving 5 bases of the junction unmatched. The CDR3 has 14 residues. The CDR3 DNA reads TGTGCCAGCAGCCCACCGGGACAGGGGGATGGCTACACCTTC. The encoded protein is CASSPPGQGDGYTF. Together with reference TRBV9 and TRBJ1-2, the CDR3 gives the full variable domain: DSGVTQTPKHLITATGQRVTLRCSPRSGDLSVYWYQQSLDQGLQFLIQYYNGEERAKGNILERFSAQQFPDLHSELNLSSLELGDSALYFCASSPPGQGDGYTFGSGTRLTVV.

The table lists this clone with a count of one. Other nucleotide sequences in the sample specify the same CDR3. The V and J genes are TRBV10-3 and TRBJ1-2; 8 nucleotides match TRBD1. The CDR3 runs to 15 residues. Germline CDR1 ENHRY, CDR2 SYGVKD. Trimming took 0 bases from V and 3 from J; bases not matched to a gene: 3. CDR3 nucleotides: TGTGCCATCAGTGAGTCGCGGACAGGGTACTATGGCTACACCTTC. Residues: CAISESRTGYYGYTF.

V gene TRBV19 combines with J gene TRBJ2-1; D is ambiguous. The CDR3 consists of 14 residues. CDR1 and CDR2 from the germline V gene are LNHDA and SQIVND (reference sequence). Trimming took 4 bases from V and 5 from J, leaving 12 bases between them. The CDR3 spells CASSRSHWDNEQFF. DNA for the CDR3: TGTGCCAGTAGTAGGTCCCACTGGGACAATGAGCAGTTCTTC.

This clone was observed a single time. This rearrangement joins TRBV2 to TRBJ1-2, with D maybe TRBD1 (6 bases). The CDR3 consists of 14 residues. Germline CDR1 SNHLY, CDR2 FYNNEI. V gave up 3 bases and J gave up 7 bases, with 15 bases separating them. CDR3 in amino acids: CASSDRGARGGYTF. The CDR3 DNA sequence: TGTGCCAGCAGTGACCGGGGGGCGCGGGGTGGCTACACCTTC.

Only one count was recorded for this clone. The chain couples TRBV5-1 to TRBJ2-7; D gene unclear. V was cut by 3 bases and J by 2 bases, with 9 bases left in between. Germline V gene lookup returns CDR1 SGHRS and CDR2 YFSETQ. The CDR3 contains 13 residues. CDR3 loop: CASSSPSPYEQYF. The CDR3 nucleotides are TGCGCCAGCAGCTCGCCATCCCCCTACGAGCAGTACTTC.

The chain has TRBV5-1 and TRBJ2-5; 8 bases align to TRBD2. The CDR3 totals 16 residues. Germline CDR1 and CDR2: SGHRS and YFSETQ. J lost 2 bases, V lost 4 bases, and 10 bases had no gene match. CDR3 nucleotide sequence: TGCGCCAGCAGCATTAAACTAGCGGAAGTTCAAGAGACCCAGTACTTC. It is translated as CASSIKLAEVQETQYF.

This clone was found once. The same CDR3 is also encoded by other DNA sequences in this sample. The chain uses TRBV13 and TRBJ2-7; tentatively, D is TRBD2 (6 bases). Germline values: CDR1 PRHDT, CDR2 FYEKMQ (reference sequence). The CDR3 contains 15 residues. The V gene lost 1 base and the J gene lost 1 base, with 11 bases spanning the gap. CDR3: CASSLDPGTSYEQYF. CDR3 coding DNA: TGTGCCAGCAGCTTAGATCCCGGGACTTCCTACGAGCAGTACTTC. Full variable domain (missing parts from reference TRBV13 and TRBJ2-7): AAGVIQSPRHLIKEKRETATLKCYPIPRHDTVYWYQQGPGQDPQFLISFYEKMQSDKGSIPDRFSAQQFSDYHSELNMSSLELGDSALYFCASSLDPGTSYEQYFGPGTRLTVT.

The V and J genes are TRBV19 and TRBJ1-1; tentatively, D is TRBD1 (6 bases). This CDR3 has 15 residues. V shed 2 bases and J shed 1 base, with 11 bases lying between them. The germline gives CDR1 LNHDA, CDR2 SQIVND (reference sequence). The CDR3 region has the DNA TGTGCCAGTAGTATACGAGACAGGAGGAACACTGAAGCTTTCTTT. Protein: CASSIRDRRNTEAFF.